One and the same sample provided the 32 T cell receptor beta chains below, sequenced in a study of control samples from healthy donors and cancer patients. Produced via immunoSEQ multiplex PCR; TCRdb's table is partial and in-frame only. The sample contains about 100,000 clones, 75% to 90% of which appear only once. Sequencing was carried out using blood. The source of these receptors is a man younger than 45 in good health.

The chain is built from TRBV5-5 and TRBJ1-5, with 9 bases lining up with TRBD1. The CDR3 length is 16 residues. J was trimmed by 6 bases and V by 4 bases; bases with no gene match: 11. Germline V lookup: CDR1 SGHKS, CDR2 YYEKEE (reference sequence). The CDR3 reads CASSPATGGQGQPQHF. In DNA, the CDR3 is TGTGCCAGCAGCCCCGCGACAGGGGGGCAGGGTCAGCCCCAGCATTTT.

The chain links TRBV6-1 to TRBJ1-5, with 7 bases that match TRBD1. From germline, CDR1 is MNHNS and CDR2 SASEGT. CDR3 length equals 14 residues. The V segment lost 3 bases and the J segment 4 bases; nucleotides outside the gene matches: 3. The CDR3 here is CASSEGQSNQPQHF. DNA for the CDR3: TGTGCCAGCAGTGAGGGACAGAGTAATCAGCCCCAGCATTTT.

A single count supports this clone. The genes are TRBV6-2 or TRBV6-3 and TRBJ2-6; perhaps D is TRBD1 or TRBD2 (5 bases each). This CDR3 region has 20 residues. Germline values: CDR1 MNHEY, CDR2 SVGEGT. V was clipped by 0 bases and J by 0 bases, with 18 bases between them. The CDR3 bases are TGTGCCAGCAGTTACTCGATGATACGGGACGCATTCTCTGGGGCCAACGTCCTGACTTTC. Its translation is CASSYSMIRDAFSGANVLTF.

The J gene is TRBJ1-1, the V gene TRBV9; maybe TRBD1 (5 bases). Germline CDR1 is SGDLS and CDR2 is YYNGEE. CDR3 size: 15 residues. Trimming pared 0 bases from V and 0 bases from J, leaving 9 bases between. This CDR3 reads CASSVDGALNTEAFF. The CDR3 nucleotides read TGTGCCAGCAGCGTAGACGGGGCCCTGAACACTGAAGCTTTCTTT.

About this clone itself: The same CDR3 is also encoded by other DNA sequences in this sample. The genes are TRBV28 and TRBJ1-1; D is unresolved. The V end lost 3 bases, the J end lost 1 base, and 9 bases lay between the germline ends. There are 14 residues in the CDR3. Germline CDR1 is MDHEN and CDR2 is SYDVKM. CDR3 sequence reads: CASSFFYRNTEAFF. The CDR3 region has the DNA TGTGCCAGCAGTTTCTTCTACAGGAACACTGAAGCTTTCTTT.

The genes are TRBV7-2 and TRBJ2-1; perhaps D is TRBD1 or TRBD2 (6 bases each). V lost 2 bases, J lost 9 bases, and 11 bases lay in between. This CDR3 comprises 13 residues. The germline V gene encodes CDR1 SGHTA and CDR2 FQGNSA. The DNA of the CDR3 is TGTGCCAGCAGCTTAAGGGGGGCAGGTGAGCAGTTCTTC. Residues: CASSLRGAGEQFF. The variable domain in full, completed from reference TRBV7-2 and TRBJ2-1, reads GAGVSQSPSNKVTEKGKDVELRCDPISGHTALYWYRQSLGQGLEFLIYFQGNSAPDKSGLPSDRFSAERTGGSVSTLTIQRTQQEDSAVYLCASSLRGAGEQFFGPGTRLTVL.

The V gene is TRBV6-5, the J gene TRBJ1-1; D remains unclear. Germline V lookup: CDR1 MNHEY, CDR2 SVGAGI. CDR3 size: 16 residues. The V gene lost 0 bases and the J gene lost 4 bases, with 15 bases spanning the gap. The CDR3 bases are TGTGCCAGCAGTTACTCGCGGGGAAGGGCCCTCACTGAAGCTTTCTTT. Translated: CASSYSRGRALTEAFF.

J is TRBJ1-2 and V is TRBV12-3 or TRBV12-4; D unresolved. This CDR3 contains 13 residues. The V gene lost 5 bases and the J gene lost 9 bases, with 16 bases spanning the gap. The CDR3 spells CASSRTELASYTF. The CDR3 DNA follows: TGTGCCAGCAGTCGTACAGAGTTAGCGAGCTACACCTTC.

V gene TRBV4-1 combines with J gene TRBJ1-1; D gene uncertain. Germline values: CDR1 MGHRA, CDR2 YSYEKL. CDR3 length: 15 amino acids. V lost 2 bases to trimming and J lost 3 bases, with 13 bases between them. The CDR3 sequence is CASSQFSGSDTEAFF. CDR3 sequence (DNA): TGCGCCAGCAGCCAATTCTCCGGGTCTGACACTGAAGCTTTCTTT.

This chain links TRBV5-1 with TRBJ1-4, with D maybe TRBD1 (6 bases). Germline CDR1 is SGHRS and CDR2 is YFSETQ. V was cut by 0 bases and J by 15 bases, with 15 bases left in between. This CDR3 has 13 residues. The CDR3 nucleotides read TGCGCCAGCAGCTTGGGGGCCGGGGGGCAGGTGTTTTTT. Its protein product is CASSLGAGGQVFF. Using reference TRBV5-1 and TRBJ1-4 for the parts outside the CDR3, the full variable domain is KAGVTQTPRYLIKTRGQQVTLSCSPISGHRSVSWYQQTPGQGLQFLFEYFSETQRNKGNFPGRFSGRQFSNSRSEMNVSTLELGDSALYLCASSLGAGGQVFFGSGTQLSVL.

J is TRBJ1-4 and V is TRBV6-5; D uncertain. Germline V gene data show CDR1 as MNHEY and CDR2 as SVGAGI. The length of the CDR3 is 14 residues. With 6 bases removed from V and 5 bases from J, the gap between germline ends came to 13 bases. Written as DNA, the CDR3 is TGTGCCAGCAGAACTACCTCGGGGAATGAAAAACTGTTTTTT. Amino acids: CASRTTSGNEKLFF.

This clone occurred once. The rearrangement joins TRBV30 to TRBJ1-1, with D maybe TRBD1 (5 bases). Trimming pared 0 bases from V and 0 bases from J, leaving 14 bases between. Germline V gives CDR1 GTSNPN, CDR2 SVGIG (reference sequence). This CDR3 comprises 16 residues. The CDR3 nucleotides are TGTGCCTGGAGTGTCCTCCCGGGACGGTTGAACACTGAAGCTTTCTTT. Translating it yields CAWSVLPGRLNTEAFF.

V is TRBV4-1 and J is TRBJ1-5; the D is unclear. The CDR3 consists of 15 residues. CDR1 and CDR2 from the germline V gene are MGHRA and YSYEKL. V was shortened by 0 bases and J by 4 bases, with 10 bases between the two germline ends. As DNA, the CDR3 is TGCGCCAGCAGCCAAGATCGAGGCAGGAATCAGCCCCAGCATTTT. Residues: CASSQDRGRNQPQHF.

This chain links TRBV27 with TRBJ1-1, with D perhaps matching TRBD1 (6 bases). Germline V gene sequence: CDR1 MNHEY, CDR2 SMNVEV (reference sequence). CDR3 length: 13 amino acids. Trimming cost V 6 bases and J 3 bases, with 11 bases left between them. The CDR3 DNA reads TGTGCCAGCAGGCCTACAGGGTACACTGAAGCTTTCTTT. This sequence encodes CASRPTGYTEAFF.

This clone was counted once. V usage is TRBV9 and J usage is TRBJ1-2, with D unclear. Deletions cut 0 bases from V and 4 bases from J, with 10 bases between. Germline CDR1 reads SGDLS; CDR2 reads YYNGEE. This CDR3 contains 14 residues. Written as DNA, the CDR3 is TGTGCCAGCAGCGTAGATACAGTAAGCTATGGCTACACCTTC. Its protein product is CASSVDTVSYGYTF.

A single count supports this clone. This chain connects TRBV20-1 to TRBJ1-4; tentatively, D is TRBD1 (5 bases). Per germline, CDR1 DFQATT and CDR2 SNEGSKA (reference sequence). The CDR3 has 13 amino acids. V lost 3 bases, J lost 8 bases, and 13 bases lay in between. Written as DNA, the CDR3 is TGCAGTGCTAGTCGGGGGATCGGAGAAAAACTGTTTTTT. Residues: CSASRGIGEKLFF.

The gene calls are TRBV7-3 and TRBJ2-3; 7 nucleotides align to TRBD1. V was pared by 1 base and J by 4 bases, with 11 bases of the junction left unmatched. Germline CDR1 SGHTA, CDR2 FQGTGA. This CDR3 is 17 amino acids long. CDR3 bases: TGTGCCAGCAGCTTAAGACCACCCGGACAGGTCGCAGATACGCAGTATTTT. The encoded protein is CASSLRPPGQVADTQYF. The full variable domain, completed using reference TRBV7-3 and TRBJ2-3, is GAGVSQTPSNKVTEKGKYVELRCDPISGHTALYWYRQSLGQGPEFLIYFQGTGAADDSGLPNDRFFAVRPEGSVSTLKIQRTERGDSAVYLCASSLRPPGQVADTQYFGPGTRLTVL.

This clone was seen more than once but under ten times. The chain joins TRBV5-1 to TRBJ2-7, with D hard to call. Germline V CDR1 and CDR2: SGHRS, YFSETQ. This CDR3 is 14 amino acids long. The germline V and J ends were trimmed by 2 bases and 0 bases, with 9 bases remaining between them. The CDR3 nucleotides read TGCGCCAGCAGCTTTCAGGTCAGCTCCTACGAGCAGTACTTC. It encodes CASSFQVSSYEQYF.

The chain uses TRBV24-1 and TRBJ2-5, with D possibly matching TRBD2 (6 bases). The CDR3 loop spans 13 amino acids. Per the germline V gene, CDR1 is KGHDR and CDR2 is SFDVKD. Between the trimmed V and J ends, which lost 3 bases and 2 bases, there was a span of 6 bases. The CDR3 region has the DNA TGTGCCACCAGTGATGGGAGGCAAGAGACCCAGTACTTC. Amino acid sequence: CATSDGRQETQYF.

The chain combines TRBV15 with TRBJ1-4; perhaps TRBD1 as D (6 bases). CDR1 is LNHNV and CDR2 is YYDKDF in the germline V gene (reference sequence). V was clipped by 2 bases and J by 7 bases, with 17 bases between them. There are 16 residues in the CDR3. The CDR3 loop reads CATSRPSTGFGEKLFF. For the CDR3, the DNA is TGTGCCACCAGCAGACCCAGTACAGGGTTCGGTGAAAAACTGTTTTTT.

Here the CDR3 DNA reads TGTGCCATCACGCTACTATACGGACGGACAGACTACTATGGCTACACCTTC. It yields the protein CAITLLYGRTDYYGYTF. The chain recombines TRBV27 with TRBJ1-2; TRBD1 might be the D (6 bases). The CDR3 covers 17 residues. The germline CDR1 and CDR2 sequences are MNHEY and SMNVEV (reference sequence). V was clipped by 10 bases and J by 3 bases, with 27 bases between them.

The rearrangement uses TRBV5-1 and TRBJ1-1; 9 nucleotides align to TRBD1. Trimming removed 7 bases from V and 7 bases from J; junction bases left unmatched: 8. The CDR3 runs 13 residues. Per the germline V gene, CDR1 is SGHRS and CDR2 is YFSETQ. The CDR3 here is CASGTGSGGEAFF. The CDR3 DNA sequence: TGCGCCAGCGGGACAGGGAGCGGGGGTGAAGCTTTCTTT. Together with reference TRBV5-1 and TRBJ1-1, the CDR3 gives the full variable domain: KAGVTQTPRYLIKTRGQQVTLSCSPISGHRSVSWYQQTPGQGLQFLFEYFSETQRNKGNFPGRFSGRQFSNSRSEMNVSTLELGDSALYLCASGTGSGGEAFFGQGTRLTVV.

The V and J genes are TRBV5-8 and TRBJ2-7, with D tentatively TRBD2 (5 bases). Trimming took off 5 bases at V and 5 bases at J, with 14 bases between the two ends. This CDR3 has 13 residues. Germline values: CDR1 SGHTS, CDR2 YDEGEE. CDR3 amino acids: CASRNRGVDEQYV. The CDR3 DNA is TGTGCCAGCAGAAACCGGGGAGTGGACGAGCAGTACGTC.

This clone was picked up a small number of times. The chain employs TRBV24-1 and TRBJ2-7, with 8 bases fitting TRBD1. This CDR3 is 16 amino acids long. The germline V gene encodes CDR1 KGHDR and CDR2 SFDVKD. V dropped 4 bases and J dropped 6; count of bases not matched to a gene: 13. DNA for the CDR3: TGTGCCACCAGTGAAACCGGACAGGGAACGGTGGGCGAGCAGTACTTC. As protein: CATSETGQGTVGEQYF.

The chain uses TRBV27 and TRBJ2-7, with TRBD1 matching over 9 bases. Germline trimming cut 6 bases from V and 3 bases from J; bases unmatched to any gene: 6. CDR3 length: 14 residues. The germline gives CDR1 MNHEY, CDR2 SMNVEV (reference sequence). The CDR3 DNA reads TGTGCCAGCAGCAAAAAGGGACAGGGCTACGAGCAGTACTTC. It yields the protein CASSKKGQGYEQYF.

The genes are TRBV7-2 and TRBJ2-3; 7 bases are shared with TRBD2. Germline V gene sequence: CDR1 SGHTA, CDR2 FQGNSA. CDR3 length: 13 residues. With V trimmed by 3 bases and J by 3 bases, 0 bases remained unmatched. The CDR3 region has the DNA TGTGCCAGCAGCTTGGGACTAACAGATACGCAGTATTTT. This encodes CASSLGLTDTQYF.

DNA for the CDR3: TGTGCCAGCAGCGTGGGACGGGGGGGCAGAGAGACCCAGTACTTC. It yields the protein CASSVGRGGRETQYF. V and J are TRBV9 and TRBJ2-5; 8 bases line up with TRBD2. The CDR3 runs to 15 residues. V lost 2 bases, J lost 4 bases, and 7 bases stayed unmatched. CDR1 SGDLS and CDR2 YYNGEE come from the germline V gene.

The chain joins TRBV24-1 to TRBJ2-2; D unresolved. Germline assignment: CDR1 KGHDR and CDR2 SFDVKD. The length of the CDR3 is 13 residues. The germline V and J ends were trimmed by 9 bases and 2 bases, with 9 bases remaining between them. The CDR3 is CATERLNTGELFF. Written as DNA, the CDR3 is TGTGCCACCGAGAGGTTAAACACCGGGGAGCTGTTTTTT.

V usage is TRBV27 and J usage is TRBJ1-2; 8 bases fit TRBD1. This CDR3 comprises 13 residues. Germline lookup yields CDR1 MNHEY and CDR2 SMNVEV (reference sequence). J gave up 4 bases and V 5 bases, and 3 bases lay outside the gene matches. Here the CDR3 DNA reads TGTGCCAGCAGTCTCGGGACAGGCTATGGCTACACCTTC. Translated: CASSLGTGYGYTF.

The rearrangement joins TRBV11-2 to TRBJ1-1, with a tentative D call TRBD1 (5 bases). The germline V and J ends were trimmed by 0 bases and 2 bases, with 7 bases remaining between them. CDR1 SGHAT and CDR2 FQNNGV come from the germline V gene. The CDR3 runs 14 residues. The CDR3 spells CASSLERGNTEAFF. For the CDR3, the DNA is TGTGCCAGCAGCTTAGAAAGGGGTAACACTGAAGCTTTCTTT.

This rearrangement joins TRBV5-6 to TRBJ2-1, with D unclear. V lost 1 base to trimming and J lost 8 bases, with 10 bases between them. Per germline, CDR1 SGHDT and CDR2 YYEEEE. The length of the CDR3 is 13 residues. The CDR3 spells CASSLTGRDEQFF. CDR3 nucleotide sequence: TGTGCCAGCAGCTTGACGGGTCGGGATGAGCAGTTCTTC.

The rearrangement joins TRBV9 to TRBJ1-6; possible D gene TRBD1, 5 bases. This CDR3 has 16 residues. V was clipped by 4 bases and J by 7 bases, with 18 bases between them. The germline V gene encodes CDR1 SGDLS and CDR2 YYNGEE. As DNA, the CDR3 is TGTGCCAGCAGCACCTCGGCCCCGGGGCGGAATTCACCCCTCCACTTT. Amino acids: CASSTSAPGRNSPLHF.